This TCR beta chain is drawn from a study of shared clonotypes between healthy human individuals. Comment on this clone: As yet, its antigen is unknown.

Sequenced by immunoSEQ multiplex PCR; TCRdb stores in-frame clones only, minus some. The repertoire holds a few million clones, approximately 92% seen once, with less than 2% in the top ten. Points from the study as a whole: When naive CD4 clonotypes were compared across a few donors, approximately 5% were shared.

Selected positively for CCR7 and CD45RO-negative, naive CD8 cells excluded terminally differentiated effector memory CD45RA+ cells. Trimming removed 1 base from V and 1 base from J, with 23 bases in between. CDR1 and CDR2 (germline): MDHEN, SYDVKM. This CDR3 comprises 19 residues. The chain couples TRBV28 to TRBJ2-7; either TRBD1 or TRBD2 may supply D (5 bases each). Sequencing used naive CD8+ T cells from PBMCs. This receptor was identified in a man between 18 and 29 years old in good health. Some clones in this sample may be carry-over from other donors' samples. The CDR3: CASSLSIFQAGRASYEQYF. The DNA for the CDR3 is TGTGCCAGCAGTTTATCCATTTTTCAGGCGGGCAGGGCTTCCTACGAGCAGTACTTC.